This TCR beta chain was found in a study of T cells in Graves' hyperthyroidism and ophthalmopathy. V lost 4 bases, J lost 4 bases, and 4 bases stayed unmatched. This CDR3 spans 14 amino acids. Germline CDR1 reads SNHLY; CDR2 reads FYNNEI. Hyperthyroidism in the patients, aged 18 to 65, was newly diagnosed and under 2 months in duration. Used for diagnoses were clinical symptoms, serum thyroxine and TRAb, thyroid ultrasound and orbital computed tomography. This clonotype appeared many times. The CDR3 regions of TCR beta were amplified from RNA transcripts. Initially, a first-round RT-PCR of the TCR CDR3 employed the HTBI primer set. TCRdb ran MiXCR on the multiplex PCR reads and lists one entry per CDR3 protein. Among some 560,000 distinct CDR3 sequences listed, 12% to 15% were seen once.

Sequenced material: blood. The TCR was taken from a woman aged 35 to 49 with Graves' hyperthyroidism. The V call is TRBV2, the J call TRBJ2-5, with TRBD2 matching 9 bases. CDR3 sequence: CASSVAGVGETQYF. The DNA of the CDR3 is TGTGCCAGCAGTGTAGCGGGAGTGGGAGAGACCCAGTACTTC.